A selection of T cell receptor beta chains follows, all from one sample in a study of breast tumors, draining lymph nodes, adjacent tissues. In TCRdb, the multiplex PCR reads were re-called with MiXCR into one record per CDR3 protein. The sample carries 270,000 or so distinct CDR3 sequences, around 30% recorded once. Source material: axillary lymph node tissue. These receptors came from a female donor with breast cancer. Some clones in this sample may be carry-over from other donors' samples. Each CDR3 is given with its conserved first and last residue. A D gene is named only where the DNA matches it firmly. Clone size, where shown, is once, few, many, or a class for clones that have expanded.

cdr3_aa: CASSIWGASGTGELFF
cdr3_nt: TGTGCCAGTAGTATTTGGGGGGCTAGCGGGACCGGGGAGCTGTTTTTT
d_call: TRBD2
v_call: TRBV19
j_call: TRBJ2-2
clone_size: many

cdr3_aa: CASSPPGTEETQYF
cdr3_nt: TGTGCCAGCAGTCCACCAGGGACAGAAGAGACCCAGTACTTC
d_call: TRBD1
v_call: TRBV12-3/TRBV12-4
j_call: TRBJ2-5
clone_size: many

cdr3_aa: CASSTPTSGSTPDTQYF
cdr3_nt: TGTGCCAGCAGTACCCCGACTAGCGGGAGTACCCCAGATACGCAGTATTTT
d_call: TRBD2
v_call: TRBV28
j_call: TRBJ2-3
clone_size: NA

cdr3_aa: CAWSKGLSSEKLFF
cdr3_nt: TGTGCCTGGAGTAAGGGACTATCTAGTGAAAAACTGTTTTTT
d_call: NA
v_call: TRBV30
j_call: TRBJ1-4
clone_size: NA

cdr3_aa: CASSLVTGVKSEQFF
cdr3_nt: TGTGCCAGCAGCTTAGTGACGGGAGTCAAAAGCGAGCAGTTCTTC
d_call: NA
v_call: TRBV7-2
j_call: TRBJ2-1
clone_size: NA

cdr3_aa: CATSFGGSYEQYF
cdr3_nt: TGTGCCACATCTTTTGGGGGGTCCTACGAGCAGTACTTC
d_call: NA
v_call: TRBV6-1
j_call: TRBJ2-7
clone_size: few

cdr3_aa: CASKWTGGDTQYF
cdr3_nt: TGTGCCAGCAAGTGGACAGGGGGGGATACGCAGTATTTT
d_call: TRBD1
v_call: TRBV6-1
j_call: TRBJ2-3
clone_size: many

cdr3_aa: CAGSPPGTGVYEQYF
cdr3_nt: TGTGCCGGCAGTCCCCCCGGGACAGGGGTCTACGAGCAGTACTTC
d_call: TRBD1
v_call: TRBV6-6
j_call: TRBJ2-7
clone_size: NA

cdr3_aa: CATSHRQGDQPQHF
cdr3_nt: TGTGCCACCAGTCACCGACAGGGGGATCAGCCCCAGCATTTT
d_call: TRBD1
v_call: TRBV24-1
j_call: TRBJ1-5
clone_size: NA

cdr3_aa: CASSGVAANHVPPPQETQYF
cdr3_nt: TGCGCCAGCAGTGGGGTAGCGGCAAATCATGTGCCCCCCCCACAAGAGACCCAGTACTTC
d_call: NA
v_call: TRBV10-2
j_call: TRBJ2-5
clone_size: NA

cdr3_aa: CASSPPGTAVEGGYTF
cdr3_nt: TGTGCCAGCAGCCCCCCCGGGACCGCCGTGGAGGGCGGCTACACCTTC
d_call: NA
v_call: TRBV3-1
j_call: TRBJ1-2
clone_size: few

cdr3_aa: CATSRQGGETQYF
cdr3_nt: TGTGCCACCAGCAGACAGGGAGGGGAGACCCAGTACTTC
d_call: TRBD2
v_call: TRBV15
j_call: TRBJ2-5
clone_size: many

cdr3_aa: CASSAQAGLAYSYEQYF
cdr3_nt: TGTGCCAGCAGTGCCCAGGCGGGACTAGCGTACTCCTACGAGCAGTACTTC
d_call: TRBD2
v_call: TRBV6-1
j_call: TRBJ2-7
clone_size: few

cdr3_aa: CASSLNPPTSGRYNEQFF
cdr3_nt: TGTGCCAGCAGCTTAAATCCCCCAACTAGCGGGCGGTACAATGAGCAGTTCTTC
d_call: TRBD2
v_call: TRBV7-3
j_call: TRBJ2-1
clone_size: NA

cdr3_aa: CASSPTGDGTNEKLFF
cdr3_nt: TGTGCCAGCAGCCCCACAGGGGATGGGACTAATGAAAAACTGTTTTTT
d_call: TRBD1
v_call: TRBV7-9
j_call: TRBJ1-4
clone_size: NA

cdr3_aa: CAFRLPYGYTF
cdr3_nt: TGTGCCTTCCGGCTACCCTATGGCTACACCTTC
d_call: NA
v_call: TRBV30
j_call: TRBJ1-2
clone_size: many

cdr3_aa: CASSIVTGQGGDQPQHF
cdr3_nt: TGTGCCAGCAGTATTGTTACCGGACAGGGAGGAGATCAGCCCCAGCATTTT
d_call: TRBD1
v_call: TRBV27
j_call: TRBJ1-5
clone_size: NA

cdr3_aa: CASSLGQAPEQYF
cdr3_nt: TGTGCCAGCAGTCTAGGACAGGCCCCCGAGCAGTACTTC
d_call: TRBD1
v_call: TRBV12-3/TRBV12-4
j_call: TRBJ2-7
clone_size: many

cdr3_aa: CSAKGGSRNIQYF
cdr3_nt: TGCAGTGCAAAAGGGGGTTCTAGAAACATTCAGTACTTC
d_call: NA
v_call: TRBV20-1
j_call: TRBJ2-4
clone_size: few

cdr3_aa: CASTTGSNTGELFF
cdr3_nt: TGTGCCAGCACCACAGGGTCCAACACCGGGGAGCTGTTTTTT
d_call: NA
v_call: TRBV7-2
j_call: TRBJ2-2
clone_size: many

cdr3_aa: CATSDSLGGTYNEQFF
cdr3_nt: TGTGCCACCAGTGATTCTCTGGGTGGCACTTACAATGAGCAGTTCTTC
d_call: NA
v_call: TRBV24-1
j_call: TRBJ2-1
clone_size: NA

cdr3_aa: CASLGSGTEQFF
cdr3_nt: TGTGCCAGCCTGGGCAGCGGCACTGAGCAGTTCTTC
d_call: NA
v_call: TRBV3-1
j_call: TRBJ2-1
clone_size: few

cdr3_aa: CAISEGQANNEQFF
cdr3_nt: TGTGCCATCAGTGAAGGACAGGCGAACAATGAGCAGTTCTTC
d_call: TRBD1
v_call: TRBV10-3
j_call: TRBJ2-1
clone_size: many

cdr3_aa: CASSLYRTGGSGNTIYF
cdr3_nt: TGTGCCAGCAGTTTATACCGGACAGGGGGCAGTGGAAACACCATATATTTT
d_call: TRBD1
v_call: TRBV12-3/TRBV12-4
j_call: TRBJ1-3
clone_size: many

cdr3_aa: CASSANSYEQYF
cdr3_nt: TGTGCCAGCAGCGCTAACAGTTACGAGCAGTACTTC
d_call: NA
v_call: TRBV5-8
j_call: TRBJ2-7
clone_size: many

cdr3_aa: CSAQDRGSEEPLHF
cdr3_nt: TGCAGTGCGCAAGACAGGGGGTCTGAAGAACCCCTCCACTTT
d_call: TRBD1
v_call: TRBV20-1
j_call: TRBJ1-6
clone_size: NA

cdr3_aa: CASSLGGQALSYEQYF
cdr3_nt: TGCGCCAGCAGCTTGGGGGGACAGGCCCTCTCCTACGAGCAGTACTTC
d_call: TRBD1
v_call: TRBV5-1
j_call: TRBJ2-7
clone_size: few

cdr3_aa: CASRRRLAGLPSTDTQYF
cdr3_nt: TGTGCCAGCCGGAGAAGACTAGCGGGACTTCCTAGCACAGATACGCAGTATTTT
d_call: TRBD2
v_call: TRBV5-6
j_call: TRBJ2-3
clone_size: many

cdr3_aa: CARRGAGNTIYF
cdr3_nt: TGTGCTAGAAGGGGCGCTGGAAACACCATATATTTT
d_call: NA
v_call: TRBV10-3
j_call: TRBJ1-3
clone_size: once

cdr3_aa: CASGLGLAGLEQFF
cdr3_nt: TGTGCTAGTGGACTGGGACTAGCGGGACTTGAGCAGTTCTTC
d_call: TRBD2
v_call: TRBV12-5
j_call: TRBJ2-1
clone_size: many

cdr3_aa: CASSVITGGEDTQYF
cdr3_nt: TGTGCCAGCAGCGTAATCACCGGGGGCGAAGATACGCAGTATTTT
d_call: NA
v_call: TRBV9
j_call: TRBJ2-3
clone_size: many

cdr3_aa: CASSQDQQREGREQFF
cdr3_nt: TGTGCCAGCAGCCAAGATCAGCAGCGGGAGGGCCGTGAGCAGTTCTTC
d_call: TRBD2
v_call: TRBV4-2
j_call: TRBJ2-1
clone_size: many

cdr3_aa: CASSLEWTGGDYGYTF
cdr3_nt: TGTGCCAGCAGCTTAGAGTGGACAGGGGGCGACTATGGCTACACCTTC
d_call: TRBD1
v_call: TRBV11-3
j_call: TRBJ1-2
clone_size: many

cdr3_aa: CASSLPGWVNEQFF
cdr3_nt: TGTGCCAGCAGTTTGCCAGGTTGGGTCAATGAGCAGTTCTTC
d_call: NA
v_call: TRBV28
j_call: TRBJ2-1
clone_size: NA

cdr3_aa: CATSGRQPSSGNTIYF
cdr3_nt: TGTGCCACCAGCGGCCGTCAACCGAGCTCTGGAAACACCATATATTTT
d_call: NA
v_call: TRBV15
j_call: TRBJ1-3
clone_size: NA

cdr3_aa: CASSLGRSRTGELFF
cdr3_nt: TGTGCCAGCAGTTTGGGCCGATCGCGAACCGGGGAGCTGTTTTTT
d_call: NA
v_call: TRBV12-3/TRBV12-4
j_call: TRBJ2-2
clone_size: NA

cdr3_aa: CASSQESVYNEQFF
cdr3_nt: TGCGCCAGCAGCCAAGAATCCGTTTACAATGAGCAGTTCTTC
d_call: NA
v_call: TRBV4-1
j_call: TRBJ2-1
clone_size: many

cdr3_aa: CSARGPTPYEQYF
cdr3_nt: TGCAGTGCTAGAGGGCCAACCCCCTACGAGCAGTACTTC
d_call: NA
v_call: TRBV20-1
j_call: TRBJ2-7
clone_size: many

cdr3_aa: CAISERGQEDSPLHF
cdr3_nt: TGTGCCATCAGTGAGAGGGGCCAGGAGGATTCACCCCTCCACTTT
d_call: NA
v_call: TRBV10-3
j_call: TRBJ1-6
clone_size: NA

cdr3_aa: CASSLGDGRTDTQYF
cdr3_nt: TGTGCCAGCAGTTTGGGAGACGGGAGAACAGATACGCAGTATTTT
d_call: NA
v_call: TRBV12-3/TRBV12-4
j_call: TRBJ2-3
clone_size: many

cdr3_aa: CSARGPREGEQYF
cdr3_nt: TGCAGTGCTAGAGGGCCCCGGGAAGGAGAGCAGTATTTT
d_call: NA
v_call: TRBV20-1
j_call: TRBJ2-3
clone_size: many

cdr3_aa: CASSLDRGFTDTQYF
cdr3_nt: TGTGCCAGCAGCTTAGATAGGGGTTTCACAGATACGCAGTATTTT
d_call: NA
v_call: TRBV11-2
j_call: TRBJ2-3
clone_size: many

cdr3_aa: CASSQIDRANGYTF
cdr3_nt: TGCGCCAGCAGCCAGATTGACAGGGCAAATGGCTACACCTTC
d_call: TRBD1
v_call: TRBV4-1
j_call: TRBJ1-2
clone_size: many

cdr3_aa: CGASGGDRAGDTQYF
cdr3_nt: TGCGGTGCTAGCGGGGGGGACAGAGCCGGAGATACGCAGTATTTT
d_call: TRBD2
v_call: TRBV20-1
j_call: TRBJ2-3
clone_size: NA

cdr3_aa: CASSPHGVGFGYTF
cdr3_nt: TGTGCCAGCAGTCCCCACGGGGTGGGGTTTGGCTACACCTTC
d_call: NA
v_call: TRBV2
j_call: TRBJ1-2
clone_size: many

cdr3_aa: CASSYLGREKLFF
cdr3_nt: TGTGCCAGCAGCTATCTAGGGCGTGAAAAACTGTTTTTT
d_call: NA
v_call: TRBV7-9
j_call: TRBJ1-4
clone_size: NA

cdr3_aa: CASSQVLLNTGELFF
cdr3_nt: TGCGCCAGCAGCCAAGTCTTGTTAAATACCGGGGAGCTGTTTTTT
d_call: NA
v_call: TRBV4-1
j_call: TRBJ2-2
clone_size: NA

cdr3_aa: CSARASGSPTFYEQYF
cdr3_nt: TGCAGTGCTAGAGCGTCAGGCAGTCCCACTTTCTACGAGCAGTACTTC
d_call: NA
v_call: TRBV20-1
j_call: TRBJ2-7
clone_size: many

cdr3_aa: CASSTASKGLPQYF
cdr3_nt: TGTGCCAGCAGCACCGCCTCTAAAGGGTTGCCGCAGTACTTC
d_call: NA
v_call: TRBV12-3/TRBV12-4
j_call: TRBJ2-7
clone_size: many

cdr3_aa: CASSPRGTGANVLTF
cdr3_nt: TGTGCCAGCTCACCACGGGGCACTGGGGCCAACGTCCTGACTTTC
d_call: NA
v_call: TRBV18
j_call: TRBJ2-6
clone_size: NA